This T cell receptor beta chain emerged from a study of T-cell reconstitution after alpha-beta-depleted transplantation in children. Unique molecular identifiers were incorporated during preparation of the TCRbeta library. TCRdb itself ran the PCR reads through MiXCR, one entry per CDR3 protein. Of around 490,000 distinct CDR3 sequences in the sample, about an eighth were seen once. General study results and limits: The origin of high day-60 TCRbeta diversity in some patients lay in surviving recipient T cells and thymic progenitors. The study reportedly traced alpha-beta T cells about two months after transplant to several hundred expanded graft clones.

Germline V gene sequence: CDR1 SGHVS, CDR2 FQNEAQ. V lost 1 base, J lost 3 bases, and 9 bases stayed unmatched. The CDR3 totals 17 residues. Comments on this clonotype: Its antigen is unknown.

The chain uses TRBV7-8 and TRBJ2-1, with 7 bases fitting TRBD1. Sequencing was performed on PBMCs, mostly from graft donor cells, taken 180 days after TCRalphabeta/CD19-depleted stem cell transplant. The sequence was obtained from a female patient aged 2-9 years who had a stem cell transplant for aplastic anemia, so the T cells may come from the graft donor. CDR3: CASSLGYRGPLYNEQFF. The CDR3 DNA follows: TGTGCCAGCAGCTTAGGTTACAGGGGCCCACTCTACAATGAGCAGTTCTTC.